This TCR beta chain was observed in a study of glioma-infiltrating T cells. Study-wide results and caveats: Tissue-blood divergence was below expectation in non-neoplastic patients, above in gliomas.

The germline CDR1 and CDR2 sequences are MNHNS and SASEGT. V gave up 6 bases and J gave up 0 bases, with 14 bases separating them. The CDR3 runs to 15 residues. This clonotype was seen repeatedly, ten times or more. What it binds is not known. Amplification of TCR alpha and beta CDR3 regions from RNA used iRepertoire nested multiplex PCR. One entry per CDR3 protein, called by TCRdb with MiXCR from the multiplex PCR reads. The table records 100,000 to 150,000 distinct CDR3 sequences, approximately 25% of them present only once. The source is a human donor with low-grade glioma or glioblastoma, undergoing nonglioma brain surgery, or in good health (not recorded which). This chain uses TRBV6-1 with TRBJ1-2, with D uncertain. Input material: glioma tissue, nonneoplastic brain tissue, or PBMCs (not recorded which). DNA for the CDR3: TGTGCCAGCAGAAAACAGCCAGATTCTAACTATGGCTACACCTTC. This sequence encodes CASRKQPDSNYGYTF.